This T cell receptor (beta chain) was obtained from a study of blood T cell repertoires in COVID-19. About the research overall: Samples came from the United States, Italy and Spain, spanning acute and convalescent COVID-19.

Per the germline V gene, CDR1 is MNHEY and CDR2 is SVGAGI. V shed 6 bases, J shed 2 bases, and the junction held 6 bases outside the gene matches. The CDR3 spans 15 residues. As originally analysed: Amplification from reference gene primers served as the basis for estimated nucleated cell counts. TCRdb keeps only in-frame clones here, not all; method: immunoSEQ multiplex PCR. The D gene and trimming were derived from the DNA, and the V and J assignments and clone size from that table. The sample has just over 70,000 clones, over 65% seen once. Source material: peripheral blood. This chain connects TRBV6-5 to TRBJ2-2; 7 bases align to TRBD1. The sequence was obtained from an older woman with acute or convalescent COVID-19. CDR3 sequence: CASRTQGTNTGELFF. As DNA, the CDR3 is TGTGCCAGCAGGACACAGGGGACCAACACCGGGGAGCTGTTTTTT.